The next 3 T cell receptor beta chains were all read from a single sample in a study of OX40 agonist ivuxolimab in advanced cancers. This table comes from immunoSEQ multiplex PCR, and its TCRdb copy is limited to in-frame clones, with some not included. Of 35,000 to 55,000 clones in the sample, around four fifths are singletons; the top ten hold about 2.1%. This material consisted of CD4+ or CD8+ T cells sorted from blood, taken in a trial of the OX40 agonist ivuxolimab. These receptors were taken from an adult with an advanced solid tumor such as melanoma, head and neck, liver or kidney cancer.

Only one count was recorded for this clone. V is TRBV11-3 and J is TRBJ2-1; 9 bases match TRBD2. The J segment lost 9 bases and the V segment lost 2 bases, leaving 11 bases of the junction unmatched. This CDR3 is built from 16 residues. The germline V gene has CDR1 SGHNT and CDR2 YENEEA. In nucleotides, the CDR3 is TGTGCCAGCAGCTTATCGGAACTAGCGGGCGAGGGTGAGCAGTTCTTC. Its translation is CASSLSELAGEGEQFF.

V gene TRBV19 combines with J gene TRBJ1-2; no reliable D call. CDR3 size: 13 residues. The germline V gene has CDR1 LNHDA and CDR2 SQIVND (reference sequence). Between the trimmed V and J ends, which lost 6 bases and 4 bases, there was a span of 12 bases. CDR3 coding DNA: TGTGCCAGTAGCCCTCAGACCGGCTATGGCTACACCTTC. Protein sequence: CASSPQTGYGYTF. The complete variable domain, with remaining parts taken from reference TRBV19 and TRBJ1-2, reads DGGITQSPKYLFRKEGQNVTLSCEQNLNHDAMYWYRQDPGQGLRLIYYSQIVNDFQKGDIAEGYSVSREKKESFPLTVTSAQKNPTAFYLCASSPQTGYGYTFGSGTRLTVV.

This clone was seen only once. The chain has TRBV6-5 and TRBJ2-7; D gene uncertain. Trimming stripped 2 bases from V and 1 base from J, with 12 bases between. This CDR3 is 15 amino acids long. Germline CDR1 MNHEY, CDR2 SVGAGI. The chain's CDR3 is CASSYLWKGSYEQYF. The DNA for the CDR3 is TGTGCCAGCAGTTACCTCTGGAAAGGGTCCTACGAGCAGTACTTC.